This T cell receptor beta chain was recorded in a study of blood T cells in healthy people across ages. Notes on the study in general: Diversity was higher, and naive CD4+ cells more numerous, in long-lived donors than in aged donors.

Drawn from each donor were ten milliliters of peripheral blood. This CDR3 has 18 residues. V was clipped by 5 bases and J by 5 bases; unmatched bases: 15. Germline V CDR1 and CDR2: SGHTA, FQGTGA. Combining a sample-barcoded 5' primer with a J-beta primer mix, a second PCR ran for roughly 6 to 11 cycles. Each cDNA molecule received a tag from a template-switch adaptor that had 12 random nucleotides. One entry per CDR3 protein, called by TCRdb with MiXCR from the 5' RACE reads. The top ten clones hold around an eighth of a sample with 800,000 to 1,000,000 distinct CDR3 sequences, under 50% of them seen once. As concerns this clonotype: Its matching antigen is unknown.

The receptor comes from a man aged 25 to 40 in good health. The sequenced sample was blood. The chain links TRBV7-3 to TRBJ2-1; 10 bases are a match to TRBD1. The CDR3: CASSPLEAGQGPHNEQFF. CDR3 bases: TGTGCCAGCAGCCCCCTGGAAGCGGGACAGGGGCCACACAATGAGCAGTTCTTC.